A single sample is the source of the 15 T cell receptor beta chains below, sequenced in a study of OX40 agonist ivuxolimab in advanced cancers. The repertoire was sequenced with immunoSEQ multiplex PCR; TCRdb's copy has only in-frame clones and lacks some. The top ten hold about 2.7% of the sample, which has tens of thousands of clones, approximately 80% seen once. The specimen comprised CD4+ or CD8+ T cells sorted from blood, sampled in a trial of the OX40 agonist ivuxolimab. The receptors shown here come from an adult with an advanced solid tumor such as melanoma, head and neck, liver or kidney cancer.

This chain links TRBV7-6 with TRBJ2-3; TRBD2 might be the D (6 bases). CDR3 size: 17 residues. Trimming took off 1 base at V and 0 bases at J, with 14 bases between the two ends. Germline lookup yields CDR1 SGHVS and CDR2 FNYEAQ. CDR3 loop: CASSLVSSGYSTDTQYF. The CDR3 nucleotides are TGTGCCAGCAGCTTAGTATCCAGCGGGTATAGCACAGATACGCAGTATTTT.

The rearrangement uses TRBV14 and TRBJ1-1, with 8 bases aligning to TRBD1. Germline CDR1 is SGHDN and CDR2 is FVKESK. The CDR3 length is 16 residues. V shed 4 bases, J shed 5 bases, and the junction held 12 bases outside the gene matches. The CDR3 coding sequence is TGTGCCAGCAGCCTACGGACAGGGAGGGTTCGAACTGAAGCTTTCTTT. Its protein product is CASSLRTGRVRTEAFF.

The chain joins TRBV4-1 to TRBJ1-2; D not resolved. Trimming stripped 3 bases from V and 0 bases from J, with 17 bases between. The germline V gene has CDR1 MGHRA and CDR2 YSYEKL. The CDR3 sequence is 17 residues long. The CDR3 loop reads CASSQETPLMANYGYTF. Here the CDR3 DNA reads TGCGCCAGCAGCCAGGAGACCCCCTTAATGGCTAACTATGGCTACACCTTC.

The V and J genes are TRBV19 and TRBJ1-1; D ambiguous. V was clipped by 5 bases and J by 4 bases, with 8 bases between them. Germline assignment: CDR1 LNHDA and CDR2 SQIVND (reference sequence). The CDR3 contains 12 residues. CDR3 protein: CASSLKATEAFF. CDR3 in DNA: TGTGCCAGTAGTCTAAAGGCCACTGAAGCTTTCTTT.

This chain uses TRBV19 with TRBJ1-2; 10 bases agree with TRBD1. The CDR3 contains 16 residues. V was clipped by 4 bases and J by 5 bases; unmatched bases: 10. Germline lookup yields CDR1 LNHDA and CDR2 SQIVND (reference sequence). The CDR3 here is CASSNTPGQGKYGYTF. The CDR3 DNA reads TGTGCCAGTAGTAATACCCCGGGACAGGGGAAATATGGCTACACCTTC.

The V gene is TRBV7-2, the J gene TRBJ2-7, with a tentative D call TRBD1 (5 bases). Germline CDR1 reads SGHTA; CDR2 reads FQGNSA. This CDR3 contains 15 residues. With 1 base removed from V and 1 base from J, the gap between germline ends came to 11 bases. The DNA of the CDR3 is TGTGCCAGCAGCTTAGAGGGGCAGGGATCCTACGAGCAGTACTTC. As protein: CASSLEGQGSYEQYF.

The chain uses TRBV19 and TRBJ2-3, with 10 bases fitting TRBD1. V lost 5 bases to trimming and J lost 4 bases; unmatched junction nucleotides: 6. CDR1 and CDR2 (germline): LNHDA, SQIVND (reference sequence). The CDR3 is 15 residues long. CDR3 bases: TGTGCCAGTAGTGCAGGGACAGGGGTGGCAGATACGCAGTATTTT. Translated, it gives CASSAGTGVADTQYF.

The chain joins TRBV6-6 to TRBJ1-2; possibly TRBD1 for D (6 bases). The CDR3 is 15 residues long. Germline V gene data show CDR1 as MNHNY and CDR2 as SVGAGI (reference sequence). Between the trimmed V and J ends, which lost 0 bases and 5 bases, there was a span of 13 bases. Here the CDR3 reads CASSYSDSAIYGYTF. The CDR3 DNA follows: TGTGCCAGCAGTTACTCGGACAGTGCGATTTATGGCTACACCTTC.

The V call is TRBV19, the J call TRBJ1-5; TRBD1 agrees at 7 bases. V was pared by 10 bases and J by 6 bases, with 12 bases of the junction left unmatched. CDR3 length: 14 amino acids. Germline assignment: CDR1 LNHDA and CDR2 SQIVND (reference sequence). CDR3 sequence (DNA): TGTGCCACCCTGGAGGGGGCTTCGGGTCAGCCCCAGCATTTT. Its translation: CATLEGASGQPQHF. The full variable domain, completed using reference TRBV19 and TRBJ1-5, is DGGITQSPKYLFRKEGQNVTLSCEQNLNHDAMYWYRQDPGQGLRLIYYSQIVNDFQKGDIAEGYSVSREKKESFPLTVTSAQKNPTAFYLCATLEGASGQPQHFGDGTRLSIL.

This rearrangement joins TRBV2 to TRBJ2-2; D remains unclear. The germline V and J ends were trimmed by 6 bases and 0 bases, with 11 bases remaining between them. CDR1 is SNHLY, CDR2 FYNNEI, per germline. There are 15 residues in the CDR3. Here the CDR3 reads CASRLDGANTGELFF. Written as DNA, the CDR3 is TGTGCCAGCAGACTGGACGGAGCGAACACCGGGGAGCTGTTTTTT.

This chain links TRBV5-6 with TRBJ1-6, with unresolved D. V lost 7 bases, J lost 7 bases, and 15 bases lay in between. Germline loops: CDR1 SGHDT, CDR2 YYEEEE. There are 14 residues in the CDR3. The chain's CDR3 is CASGRYQVNSPLHF. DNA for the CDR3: TGTGCCAGCGGAAGATATCAGGTGAATTCACCCCTCCACTTT.

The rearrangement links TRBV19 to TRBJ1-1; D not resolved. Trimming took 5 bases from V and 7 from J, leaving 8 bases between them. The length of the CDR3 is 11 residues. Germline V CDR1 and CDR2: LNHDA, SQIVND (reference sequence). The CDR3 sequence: CASSSRVEAFF. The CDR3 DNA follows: TGTGCCAGTAGTTCAAGAGTTGAAGCTTTCTTT.

Written as DNA, the CDR3 is TGTGCCAGCAGTTTAGCGGCTAGCGTAAGCCAAGAGACCCAGTACTTC. Translation gives CASSLAASVSQETQYF. The chain joins TRBV28 to TRBJ2-5; possible D gene TRBD2, 6 bases. The CDR3 contains 16 residues. The germline CDR1 and CDR2 sequences are MDHEN and SYDVKM. V lost 2 bases and J lost 1, with 14 bases in between.

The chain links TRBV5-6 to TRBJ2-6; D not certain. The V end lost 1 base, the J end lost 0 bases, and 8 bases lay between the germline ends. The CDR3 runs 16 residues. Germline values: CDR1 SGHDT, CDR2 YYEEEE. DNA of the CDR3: TGTGCCAGCAGCTTGCGAGTTTCCTCTGGGGCCAACGTCCTGACTTTC. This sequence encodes CASSLRVSSGANVLTF.

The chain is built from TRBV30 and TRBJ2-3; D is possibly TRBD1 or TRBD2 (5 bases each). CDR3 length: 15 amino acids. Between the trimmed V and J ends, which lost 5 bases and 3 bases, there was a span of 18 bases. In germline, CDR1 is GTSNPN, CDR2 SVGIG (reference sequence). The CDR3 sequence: CAWGATRGGTDTQYF. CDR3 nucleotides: TGTGCCTGGGGAGCTACCCGTGGGGGTACAGATACGCAGTATTTT.